The 15 T cell receptor beta chains below all came from one sample that was sequenced in a study of technical replicates of blood from several donors. Repertoires were generated with immunoSEQ multiplex PCR, while TCRdb's copy carries only in-frame clones and drops some. In the table there are about 75,000 clones, 90% to 95% of which are singletons. Specimen: T cells isolated from PBMCs. Receptors were obtained from a human donor in good health. Some clones in this sample may be carry-over from other donors' samples.

The rearrangement joins TRBV5-1 to TRBJ2-7; no clear D gene. Deletions cut 1 base from V and 6 bases from J, with 8 bases between. Per the germline V gene, CDR1 is SGHRS and CDR2 is YFSETQ. CDR3 length: 12 residues. The CDR3 DNA reads TGCGCCAGCAGCTTGACGCAGTCCGAGCAGTACTTC. Protein sequence: CASSLTQSEQYF.

V and J are TRBV28 and TRBJ1-1; maybe TRBD1 (6 bases). CDR3 size: 13 residues. Germline assignment: CDR1 MDHEN and CDR2 SYDVKM. With 5 bases removed from V and 5 bases from J, the gap between germline ends came to 12 bases. CDR3 nucleotide sequence: TGTGCCAGCAGTACAATTACAGGGACTGAAGCTTTCTTT. Translation: CASSTITGTEAFF.

The chain has TRBV19 and TRBJ1-5; unclear D gene. The germline V gene has CDR1 LNHDA and CDR2 SQIVND (reference sequence). Trimming removed 3 bases at V and 0 bases at J, with 15 bases between. The CDR3 is 17 amino acids. In DNA, the CDR3 is TGTGCCAGTAGTATCCATACACGCCCTTATAGCAATCAGCCCCAGCATTTT. Protein sequence: CASSIHTRPYSNQPQHF.

The J gene is TRBJ2-2, the V gene TRBV28; D not certain. This CDR3 has 13 residues. The V end was cut by 3 bases, the J end by 7 bases, with 9 bases between. Germline V CDR1 and CDR2: MDHEN, SYDVKM. The CDR3 is CASSFVAVGELFF. The CDR3 nucleotides are TGTGCCAGCAGTTTCGTGGCGGTCGGGGAGCTGTTTTTT. Full variable domain (remainder filled in from reference TRBV28 and TRBJ2-2): DVKVTQSSRYLVKRTGEKVFLECVQDMDHENMFWYRQDPGLGLRLIYFSYDVKMKEKGDIPEGYSVSREKKERFSLILESASTNQTSMYLCASSFVAVGELFFGEGSRLTVL.

The chain recombines TRBV11-2 with TRBJ2-3; 11 bases fit TRBD1. Losses at the gene ends were 5 bases for V and 4 bases for J; bases not matched to a gene: 11. CDR3 length: 17 residues. CDR1 and CDR2 from the germline V gene are SGHAT and FQNNGV. The CDR3 coding sequence is TGTGCCAGCAGCCAAAGCCCGGGACAGGGGGTTGCAGATACGCAGTATTTT. As protein: CASSQSPGQGVADTQYF.

This clone was seen once. CDR3 sequence reads: CASSDSGNSNQPQHF. CDR3 sequence (DNA): TGTGCCAGCAGTGATTCAGGGAACAGCAATCAGCCCCAGCATTTT. The chain couples TRBV25-1 to TRBJ1-5, with D possibly being TRBD1 (5 bases). Germline V gene lookup returns CDR1 MGHDK and CDR2 SYGVNS. CDR3 length equals 15 residues. V was pared by 3 bases and J by 1 base, with 10 bases between.

The CDR3 bases are TGTGCCAGCAGTGAATCCAGGACAGGGGCTTTCAATCAGCCCCAGCATTTT. As protein: CASSESRTGAFNQPQHF. The V and J genes are TRBV6-1 and TRBJ1-5; the match to TRBD1 covers 9 bases. This CDR3 has 17 residues. V lost 2 bases to trimming and J lost 3 bases; unmatched junction nucleotides: 8. Germline V CDR1 and CDR2: MNHNS, SASEGT.

V and J are TRBV6-1 and TRBJ1-3, with D perhaps TRBD1 (5 bases). Germline values: CDR1 MNHNS, CDR2 SASEGT. The V end was cut by 6 bases, the J end by 7 bases, with 10 bases between. The CDR3 spans 12 residues. CDR3: CASSTGGNTIYF. The CDR3 DNA reads as TGTGCCAGCAGCACGGGGGGGAACACCATATATTTT.

The rearrangement links TRBV28 to TRBJ1-1; 7 bases are shared with TRBD1. There are 14 residues in the CDR3. From germline, CDR1 is MDHEN and CDR2 SYDVKM. V lost 7 bases and J lost 1; bases outside the gene matches: 6. CDR3 DNA: TGTGCCAGCACCGCGGGACAGCGGAACACTGAAGCTTTCTTT. Protein sequence: CASTAGQRNTEAFF.

V and J are TRBV18 and TRBJ1-1; D gene unclear. The CDR3 spans 15 residues. Deletions cut 3 bases from V and 2 bases from J, with 13 bases between. Germline V gene sequence: CDR1 KGHSH, CDR2 LQKENI. The CDR3 spells CASSPRGTANTEAFF. The CDR3 bases are TGTGCCAGCTCACCCAGAGGCACGGCAAACACTGAAGCTTTCTTT.

The chain uses TRBV7-7 and TRBJ2-5; 8 positions agree with TRBD2. The trim removed 5 bases at V and 3 bases at J, leaving 8 bases unmatched. The CDR3 is 15 residues long. Germline assignment: CDR1 SSHAT and CDR2 FNYEAQ (reference sequence). CDR3 sequence (DNA): TGTGCCAGCAGCCAAGGACTTAGCGGGGAAGAGACCCAGTACTTC. It yields the protein CASSQGLSGEETQYF.

The V and J genes are TRBV27 and TRBJ1-5, with TRBD1 identical over 7 bases. Germline V lookup: CDR1 MNHEY, CDR2 SMNVEV (reference sequence). Trimming cost V 8 bases and J 3 bases; bases outside gene matches: 10. The CDR3 runs 15 residues. CDR3 region: CASQASGGLNQPQHF. CDR3 nucleotide sequence: TGTGCCAGCCAGGCGTCAGGGGGACTCAATCAGCCCCAGCATTTT.

The gene calls are TRBV6-5 and TRBJ2-2; D possibly corresponds to TRBD2 (6 bases). The CDR3 is made up of 15 amino acids. The germline V gene has CDR1 MNHEY and CDR2 SVGAGI. The V gene lost 3 bases and the J gene lost 1 base, with 9 bases spanning the gap. The CDR3, as DNA: TGTGCCAGCAGTTATGGCGGGGTGAACACCGGGGAGCTGTTTTTT. Its protein is CASSYGGVNTGELFF.

Only one count was recorded for this clone. V usage is TRBV5-1 and J usage is TRBJ2-7; 9 bases fit TRBD2. The CDR3 extends over 16 amino acids. The V gene end was trimmed by 3 bases and the J gene end by 5 bases; junction bases not matched to a gene: 12. The germline V gene has CDR1 SGHRS and CDR2 YFSETQ. CDR3 region: CASSSPNSGSLDEQYF. The CDR3, as DNA: TGCGCCAGCAGCTCTCCAAATAGCGGGAGTCTCGACGAGCAGTACTTC.

The V gene is TRBV9, the J gene TRBJ2-6; D unclear. Germline V gene sequence: CDR1 SGDLS, CDR2 YYNGEE. CDR3 size: 16 residues. V was shortened by 0 bases and J by 1 base, with 8 bases between the two germline ends. The CDR3 nucleotides read TGTGCCAGCAGCGTAGGCGCGCTTTCTGGGGCCAACGTCCTGACTTTC. It is translated as CASSVGALSGANVLTF.